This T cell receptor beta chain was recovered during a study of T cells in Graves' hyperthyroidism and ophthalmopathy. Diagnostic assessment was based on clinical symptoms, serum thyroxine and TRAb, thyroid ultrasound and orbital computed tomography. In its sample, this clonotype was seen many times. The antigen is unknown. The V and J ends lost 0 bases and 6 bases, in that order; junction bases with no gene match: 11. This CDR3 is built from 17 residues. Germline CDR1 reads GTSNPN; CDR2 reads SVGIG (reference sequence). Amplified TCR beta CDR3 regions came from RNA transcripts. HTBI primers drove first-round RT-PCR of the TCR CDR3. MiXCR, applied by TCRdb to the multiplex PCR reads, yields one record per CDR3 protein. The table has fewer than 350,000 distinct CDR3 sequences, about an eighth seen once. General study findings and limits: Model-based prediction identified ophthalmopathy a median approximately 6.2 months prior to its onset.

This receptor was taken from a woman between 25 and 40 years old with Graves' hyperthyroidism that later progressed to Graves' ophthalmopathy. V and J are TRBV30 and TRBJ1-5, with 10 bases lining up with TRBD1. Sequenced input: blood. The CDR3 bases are TGTGCCTGGAGTGTACTGGGGTTAGGGACAGGGGTTCAGCCCCAGCATTTT. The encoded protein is CAWSVLGLGTGVQPQHF.